These 31 T cell receptor beta chains share one sample of origin, sequenced in a study of blood T cell repertoires in COVID-19. Using immunoSEQ multiplex PCR, the repertoire was profiled, and TCRdb retains in-frame clones only, with some absent. Of about 48,000 clones in the sample, about 86% were seen once. What was sequenced was peripheral blood. These receptors came from a woman of 80 years or more with acute or convalescent COVID-19.

A single count supports this clone. The rearrangement links TRBV10-2 to TRBJ2-2; D may be TRBD1 (6 bases). The V end was cut by 10 bases, the J end by 1 base, with 16 bases between. CDR1 and CDR2 (germline): WSHSY, SAAADI. The CDR3 contains 15 residues. The CDR3 nucleotides read TGCGCCACTAAAGGTCCAGGGGTGAACACCGGGGAGCTGTTTTTT. It encodes CATKGPGVNTGELFF.

The chain couples TRBV6-5 to TRBJ1-1, with D hard to call. Between the trimmed V and J ends, which lost 8 bases and 4 bases, there was a span of 14 bases. The CDR3 length is 13 residues. Germline V gene data show CDR1 as MNHEY and CDR2 as SVGAGI. In nucleotides, the CDR3 is TGTGCCAGCCTCCCGGGTAAGGCCACTGAAGCTTTCTTT. Its translation: CASLPGKATEAFF.

This chain joins TRBV25-1 and TRBJ1-4; D is ambiguous. Germline V gene data show CDR1 as MGHDK and CDR2 as SYGVNS. The CDR3 totals 12 residues. V shed 4 bases and J shed 7 bases, with 7 bases lying between them. The chain's CDR3 is CASSGAFEKLFF. The CDR3 coding sequence is TGTGCCAGCAGTGGAGCATTTGAAAAACTGTTTTTT.

J is TRBJ1-2 and V is TRBV24-1; perhaps TRBD1 as D (5 bases). Looked up from germline, CDR1 is KGHDR and CDR2 is SFDVKD. The V gene lost 6 bases and the J gene lost 8 bases, with 15 bases spanning the gap. This CDR3 has 13 residues. CDR3 sequence reads: CATSSGPGGGYTF. Written as DNA, the CDR3 is TGTGCCACCAGTTCGGGCCCCGGGGGGGGCTACACCTTC.

In this sample, this clone is medium-sized. The chain carries TRBV6-2 or TRBV6-3 and TRBJ2-2; possible D gene TRBD1, 6 bases. This CDR3 is built from 13 residues. Germline CDR1 reads MNHEY; CDR2 reads SVGEGT. Trimming took 6 bases from V and 7 from J, leaving 12 bases between them. CDR3 residues: CASSFGTNGELFF. The CDR3 DNA reads TGTGCCAGCAGCTTTGGGACAAACGGGGAGCTGTTTTTT.

The rearrangement joins TRBV3-1 (or the pseudogene TRBV3-2) to TRBJ1-1; possible D gene TRBD1, 5 bases. The CDR3 spans 13 residues. The germline CDR1 and CDR2 sequences are LGHDT and YNNKEL (reference sequence). Deletions cut 0 bases from V and 12 bases from J, with 14 bases between. CDR3 sequence: CASSQDGQGGTFF. The CDR3 nucleotides read TGTGCCAGCAGCCAAGATGGGCAGGGTGGGACTTTCTTT.

This sequence joins TRBV2 and TRBJ2-2; possibly TRBD2 for D (6 bases). V gave up 5 bases and J gave up 1 base, with 11 bases separating them. The CDR3 is made up of 15 amino acids. Germline V gene lookup returns CDR1 SNHLY and CDR2 FYNNEI. The CDR3 DNA reads TGTGCCAGCAGTTCGGGGGTAAAGAACACCGGGGAGCTGTTTTTT. Its translation: CASSSGVKNTGELFF.

The chain combines TRBV19 with TRBJ1-2; D may be TRBD1 (5 bases). The CDR3 contains 13 residues. CDR1 and CDR2 from the germline V gene are LNHDA and SQIVND (reference sequence). Trimming took 6 bases from V and 7 from J, leaving 15 bases between them. The DNA for the CDR3 is TGTGCCAGTAGGGATACCCTGCAGGGTGGCTACACCTTC. It codes for CASRDTLQGGYTF.

The chain uses TRBV5-4 and TRBJ2-7; tentatively, D is TRBD2 (6 bases). Trimming stripped 4 bases from V and 7 bases from J, with 18 bases between. Germline loops: CDR1 SGHNT, CDR2 YYREEE (reference sequence). This CDR3 region has 14 residues. The CDR3 sequence: CASSPGTFPEEQYF. As DNA, the CDR3 is TGTGCCAGCAGCCCCGGGACTTTCCCTGAGGAGCAGTACTTC. Complete variable domain (other parts from reference TRBV5-4 and TRBJ2-7): ETGVTQSPTHLIKTRGQQVTLRCSSQSGHNTVSWYQQALGQGPQFIFQYYREEENGRGNFPPRFSGLQFPNYSSELNVNALELDDSALYLCASSPGTFPEEQYFGPGTRLTVT.

The V and J genes are TRBV6-5 and TRBJ2-7, with TRBD1 as a possible D gene (5 bases). V gave up 8 bases and J gave up 8 bases, with 19 bases separating them. The CDR3 covers 13 residues. CDR1 and CDR2 from the germline V gene are MNHEY and SVGAGI. In DNA form, the CDR3 reads TGTGCCAGCTCACCTGGGGCTGCGTCTAAGCAGTACTTC. Protein product: CASSPGAASKQYF.

This chain uses TRBV18 with TRBJ1-1; D is possibly TRBD1 (6 bases). From germline, CDR1 is KGHSH and CDR2 LQKENI. CDR3 length: 13 residues. V dropped 6 bases and J dropped 8 bases, with 16 bases sitting between them. The CDR3 is CASSPGQYFEAFF. The CDR3 DNA reads as TGTGCCAGCTCTCCTGGACAGTATTTCGAAGCTTTCTTT.

The chain carries TRBV2 and TRBJ1-3; D might be TRBD1 (5 bases). Trimming cost V 7 bases and J 2 bases, with 15 bases left between them. The CDR3 spans 15 residues. Germline lookup yields CDR1 SNHLY and CDR2 FYNNEI. DNA of the CDR3: TGTGCCAGCAAAGAAAGGCAGGGCGCTGGAAACACCATATATTTT. Its protein is CASKERQGAGNTIYF.

The chain combines TRBV10-2 with TRBJ2-7, with 10 bases fitting TRBD2. Germline values: CDR1 WSHSY, CDR2 SAAADI. Losses at the gene ends were 6 bases for V and 5 bases for J; bases not matched to a gene: 4. This CDR3 spans 13 amino acids. CDR3 in amino acids: CASRAGGPNEQYF. CDR3 coding DNA: TGCGCCAGCAGAGCGGGGGGGCCCAACGAGCAGTACTTC.

The chain combines TRBV7-2 with TRBJ2-4; 9 bases are shared with TRBD2. Germline lookup yields CDR1 SGHTA and CDR2 FQGNSA. Trimming removed 2 bases from V and 8 bases from J; junction bases left unmatched: 10. The CDR3 has 16 amino acids. CDR3 sequence: CASSLKGGGATDIQYF. In DNA form, the CDR3 reads TGTGCCAGCAGCTTAAAAGGCGGGGGGGCCACAGACATTCAGTACTTC.

The chain links TRBV6-5 to TRBJ2-7, with D possibly matching TRBD1 (6 bases). CDR1 MNHEY and CDR2 SVGAGI come from the germline V gene. The CDR3 spans 12 residues. With 6 bases removed from V and 5 bases from J, the gap between germline ends came to 11 bases. CDR3 sequence reads: CASSQGGDEQYF. DNA of the CDR3: TGTGCCAGCAGCCAAGGGGGAGACGAGCAGTACTTC.

The rearrangement links TRBV10-3 to TRBJ2-6; the D gene is possibly TRBD1 (6 bases). CDR1 is ENHRY and CDR2 is SYGVKD in the germline V gene. The CDR3 is made up of 18 amino acids. The V end lost 3 bases, the J end lost 0 bases, and 15 bases lay between the germline ends. CDR3 sequence: CAISDPTRGISGANVLTF. In DNA form, the CDR3 reads TGTGCCATCAGTGACCCGACCAGGGGAATCTCTGGGGCCAACGTCCTGACTTTC.

The CDR3 here is CASSGGQPSNQPQHF. The CDR3 DNA reads as TGTGCCAGTAGTGGGGGACAGCCATCCAATCAGCCCCAGCATTTT. The V call is TRBV19, the J call TRBJ1-5; TRBD1 matches at 7 bases. With V trimmed by 5 bases and J by 3 bases, 7 bases remained unmatched. From germline, CDR1 is LNHDA and CDR2 SQIVND (reference sequence). The CDR3 has 15 residues.

The gene calls are TRBV7-8 and TRBJ2-2, with a weak D call TRBD2 (5 bases). The germline CDR1 and CDR2 sequences are SGHVS and FQNEAQ. Deletions cut 5 bases from V and 0 bases from J, with 7 bases between. CDR3 size: 14 residues. The CDR3 spells CASSPGSNTGELFF. DNA of the CDR3: TGTGCCAGCAGCCCGGGGTCGAACACCGGGGAGCTGTTTTTT.

The V call is TRBV14, the J call TRBJ1-2; maybe TRBD1 (5 bases). The germline V gene has CDR1 SGHDN and CDR2 FVKESK. V was pared by 4 bases and J by 9 bases, with 15 bases between. CDR3 length: 13 residues. The DNA of the CDR3 is TGTGCCAGCAGCCGGTTCGCAGGGATGAGCTACACCTTC. The encoded protein is CASSRFAGMSYTF.

The chain recombines TRBV3-1 (or the pseudogene TRBV3-2) with TRBJ1-1; no definite D call. Trimming pared 2 bases from V and 2 bases from J, leaving 9 bases between. Germline-derived CDR1 and CDR2 are LGHDT and YNNKEL (reference sequence). There are 14 residues in the CDR3. The CDR3 DNA reads TGTGCCAGCAGCCAAAGAGGATACAACACTGAAGCTTTCTTT. Protein product: CASSQRGYNTEAFF.

The CDR3 DNA is TGTGCCAGCAGCTTGCTGGGGGGGGATACGCAGTATTTT. Translated: CASSLLGGDTQYF. The chain combines TRBV7-2 with TRBJ2-3; TRBD2 matches at 7 bases. The trim removed 3 bases at V and 6 bases at J, leaving 3 bases unmatched. The CDR3 loop spans 13 amino acids. Per germline, CDR1 SGHTA and CDR2 FQGNSA.

The chain carries TRBV18 and TRBJ1-1; D unresolved. The germline CDR1 and CDR2 sequences are KGHSH and LQKENI. The CDR3 runs 15 residues. Trimming pared 0 bases from V and 1 base from J, leaving 9 bases between. The CDR3 is CASSPPSEGNTEAFF. In DNA, the CDR3 is TGTGCCAGCTCACCACCGTCGGAGGGGAACACTGAAGCTTTCTTT.

CDR3 loop: CASSPSGGAEGTQYF. CDR3 bases: TGTGCCAGCAGCCCGTCAGGCGGGGCTGAGGGGACCCAGTACTTC. The rearrangement joins TRBV4-2 to TRBJ2-5, with D maybe TRBD2 (6 bases). Germline V lookup: CDR1 LGHNA, CDR2 YNFKEQ. The CDR3 covers 15 residues. V was trimmed by 4 bases and J by 7 bases, leaving 19 bases between them.

The chain combines TRBV7-2 with TRBJ1-1; no clear D gene. Germline V gene data show CDR1 as SGHTA and CDR2 as FQGNSA. Trimming took off 0 bases at V and 1 base at J, with 12 bases between the two ends. This CDR3 spans 16 amino acids. The CDR3 DNA reads as TGTGCCAGCAGCTTAGCCCCCTGGGAGGGGAACACTGAAGCTTTCTTT. Residues: CASSLAPWEGNTEAFF.

The chain has TRBV5-1 and TRBJ2-5; no clear D gene. The CDR3 runs 14 residues. V dropped 0 bases and J dropped 1 base, with 7 bases sitting between them. Germline V gives CDR1 SGHRS, CDR2 YFSETQ. DNA of the CDR3: TGCGCCAGCAGCTTGGGCAGTACCCAAGAGACCCAGTACTTC. Its translation is CASSLGSTQETQYF.

This clone was found once. V usage is TRBV4-1 and J usage is TRBJ1-4; TRBD1 is a possible D gene (6 bases). Germline assignment: CDR1 MGHRA and CDR2 YSYEKL. This CDR3 comprises 17 residues. Between the trimmed V and J ends, which lost 4 bases and 2 bases, there was a span of 17 bases. In DNA, the CDR3 is TGCGCCAGCAGCCGTACAGGGTTTGGATTGACTAATGAAAAACTGTTTTTT. This sequence encodes CASSRTGFGLTNEKLFF.

In its sample, this clone was seen a few times. The chain is built from TRBV7-2 and TRBJ1-2; D uncertain. Germline-derived CDR1 and CDR2 are SGHTA and FQGNSA. The CDR3 is made up of 13 amino acids. V was cut by 1 base and J by 8 bases, with 11 bases left in between. The CDR3 is CASSLGSERGYTF. The CDR3 bases are TGTGCCAGCAGCTTAGGATCTGAGAGAGGCTACACCTTC.

The chain recombines TRBV5-1 with TRBJ1-5, with 7 bases aligning to TRBD1. V was pared by 0 bases and J by 3 bases, with 3 bases of the junction left unmatched. Germline CDR1 and CDR2: SGHRS and YFSETQ. CDR3 size: 15 residues. The CDR3 DNA reads TGCGCCAGCAGCTTGGCGGGACAGCTCAATCAGCCCCAGCATTTT. It encodes CASSLAGQLNQPQHF.

The chain is built from TRBV9 and TRBJ2-7, with 8 bases aligning to TRBD2. The V gene end was trimmed by 0 bases and the J gene end by 3 bases; junction bases not matched to a gene: 5. CDR3 length equals 15 residues. CDR1 is SGDLS, CDR2 YYNGEE, per germline. The CDR3 here is CASSVAGGHGYEQYF. CDR3 nucleotides: TGTGCCAGCAGCGTAGCGGGGGGGCACGGCTACGAGCAGTACTTC.

J is TRBJ1-5 and V is TRBV5-1; TRBD1 matches at 7 bases. The trim removed 4 bases at V and 6 bases at J, leaving 10 bases unmatched. Germline CDR1 is SGHRS and CDR2 is YFSETQ. CDR3 size: 15 residues. For the CDR3, the DNA is TGCGCCAGCAGCCCTGGAGGGGGCACGAGTCAGCCCCAGCATTTT. Protein sequence: CASSPGGGTSQPQHF.

This sequence joins TRBV7-2 and TRBJ2-5; the match to TRBD2 covers 10 bases. V lost 6 bases and J lost 2; bases outside the gene matches: 6. CDR1 is SGHTA and CDR2 is FQGNSA in the germline V gene. The CDR3 covers 15 residues. The CDR3 DNA sequence: TGTGCCAGCAGGTTTAGCGGGGGGCAACAAGAGACCCAGTACTTC. Translated, it gives CASRFSGGQQETQYF. Looking up the rest from reference TRBV7-2 and TRBJ2-5 gives the full variable domain: GAGVSQSPSNKVTEKGKDVELRCDPISGHTALYWYRQSLGQGLEFLIYFQGNSAPDKSGLPSDRFSAERTGGSVSTLTIQRTQQEDSAVYLCASRFSGGQQETQYFGPGTRLLVL.